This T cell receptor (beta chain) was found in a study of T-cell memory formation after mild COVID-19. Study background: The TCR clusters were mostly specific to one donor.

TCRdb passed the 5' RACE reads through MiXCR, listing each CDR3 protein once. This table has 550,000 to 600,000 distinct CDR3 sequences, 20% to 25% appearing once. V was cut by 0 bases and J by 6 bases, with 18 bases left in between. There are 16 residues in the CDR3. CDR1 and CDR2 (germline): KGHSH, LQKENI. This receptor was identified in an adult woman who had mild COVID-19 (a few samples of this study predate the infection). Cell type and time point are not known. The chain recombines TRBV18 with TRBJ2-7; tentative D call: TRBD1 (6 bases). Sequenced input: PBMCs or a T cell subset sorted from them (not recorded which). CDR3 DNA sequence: TGTGCCAGCTCACCACCCGGTCTCGGCAGGGGAGCCGAGCAGTACTTC. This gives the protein CASSPPGLGRGAEQYF.